This T cell receptor beta chain was found in a study of OX40 agonist ivuxolimab in advanced cancers. The table lists this clone with a few counts. Per the germline V gene, CDR1 is SNHLY and CDR2 is FYNNEI. The CDR3 runs to 13 residues. The germline V and J ends were trimmed by 3 bases and 5 bases, with 11 bases remaining between them. The protocol was immunoSEQ multiplex PCR, while the TCRdb copy is restricted to in-frame clones and leaves out a portion. The sample has about 150,000 clones; 93% are singletons. The chain joins TRBV2 to TRBJ2-7, with D uncertain. The sequencing here drew on CD4+ or CD8+ T cells sorted from blood, taken in a trial of the OX40 agonist ivuxolimab. This receptor was obtained from an adult with an advanced solid tumor such as melanoma, head and neck, liver or kidney cancer. The CDR3 DNA is TGTGCCAGCAGTGATCGCACCATGAACGAGCAGTACTTC. Translated: CASSDRTMNEQYF.